The clone carrying this T cell receptor (beta chain) has a count of ten or more. Via MiXCR, TCRdb re-called the 5' RACE reads, giving one row per CDR3 protein. The repertoire holds about 38,000 distinct CDR3 sequences, with 7.5% as singletons. J was trimmed by 4 bases and V by 6 bases; bases with no gene match: 7. Per germline, CDR1 MNHNY and CDR2 SVGAGI (reference sequence). CDR3 length: 14 amino acids. The data originate from a study of spatial heterogeneity in lung cancer. Regarding time point: sample taken at primary tumor resection. The input material, whole RNA from tumor, nontumor lung or frozen PBMC, was sequenced unsorted.

The sequencing here drew on PBMCs, taken at surgery. The sequence derives from a male donor with early-stage non-small cell lung cancer. This sequence joins TRBV6-6 and TRBJ2-3, with 7 bases fitting TRBD2. This CDR3 reads CASSAGDEADTQYF. CDR3 sequence (DNA): TGTGCCAGCAGCGCGGGGGACGAAGCAGATACGCAGTATTTT.